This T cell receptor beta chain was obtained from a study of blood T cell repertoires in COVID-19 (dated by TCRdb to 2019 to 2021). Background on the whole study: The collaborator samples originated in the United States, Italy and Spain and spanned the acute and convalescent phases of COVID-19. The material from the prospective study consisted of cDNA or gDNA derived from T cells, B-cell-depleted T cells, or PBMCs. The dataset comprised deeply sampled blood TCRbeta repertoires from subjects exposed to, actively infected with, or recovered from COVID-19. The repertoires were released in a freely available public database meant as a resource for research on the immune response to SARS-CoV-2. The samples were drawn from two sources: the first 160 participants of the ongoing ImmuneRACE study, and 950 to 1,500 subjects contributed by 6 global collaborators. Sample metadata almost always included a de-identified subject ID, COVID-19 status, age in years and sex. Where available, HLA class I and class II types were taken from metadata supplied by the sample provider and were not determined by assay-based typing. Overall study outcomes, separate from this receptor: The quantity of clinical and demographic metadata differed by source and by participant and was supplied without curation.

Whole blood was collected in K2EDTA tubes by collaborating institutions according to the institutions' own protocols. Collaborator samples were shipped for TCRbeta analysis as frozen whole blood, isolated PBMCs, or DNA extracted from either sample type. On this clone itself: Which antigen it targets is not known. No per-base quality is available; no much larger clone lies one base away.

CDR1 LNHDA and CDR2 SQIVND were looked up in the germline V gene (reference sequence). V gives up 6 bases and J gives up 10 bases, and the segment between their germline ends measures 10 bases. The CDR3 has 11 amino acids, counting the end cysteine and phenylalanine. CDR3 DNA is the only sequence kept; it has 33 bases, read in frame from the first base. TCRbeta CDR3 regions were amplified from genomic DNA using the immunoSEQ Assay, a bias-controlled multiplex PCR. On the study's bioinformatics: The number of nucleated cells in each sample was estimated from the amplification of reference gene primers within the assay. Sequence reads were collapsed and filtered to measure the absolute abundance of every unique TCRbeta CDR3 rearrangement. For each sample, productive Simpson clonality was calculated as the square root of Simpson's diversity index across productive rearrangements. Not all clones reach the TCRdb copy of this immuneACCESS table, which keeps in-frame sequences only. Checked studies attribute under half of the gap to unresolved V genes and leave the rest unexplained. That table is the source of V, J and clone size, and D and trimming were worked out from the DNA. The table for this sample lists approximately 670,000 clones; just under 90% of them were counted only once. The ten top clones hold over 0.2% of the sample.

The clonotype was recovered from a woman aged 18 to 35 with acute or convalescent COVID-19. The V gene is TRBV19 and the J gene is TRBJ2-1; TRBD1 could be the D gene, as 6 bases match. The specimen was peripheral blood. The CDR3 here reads CASRLRGEQFF. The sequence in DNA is TGTGCCAGTAGGCTCAGGGGAGAGCAGTTCTTC.